The clone carrying this T cell receptor (beta chain) has a single count. A much larger clone differs by one base, so this may be a read error. The conserved closing phenylalanine or tryptophan is absent in this CDR3, likely reflecting a read error. Germline V gene sequence: CDR1 SQVTM, CDR2 ANQGSEA. The CDR3 extends over 13 amino acids. Trimming removed 4 bases at V and 3 bases at J, with 12 bases between. This sample was taken from a study of Graves' ophthalmopathy and Graves' hyperthyroidism. Amplification of TCR beta CDR3 regions used RNA transcripts. An initial RT-PCR round employing HTBI primers preceded a second-round multiplex PCR. TCRdb re-derived calls from the multiplex PCR reads in MiXCR, one entry per CDR3 protein. The table has 680,000 or so distinct CDR3 sequences, 22% seen once. A follow-up of 18 months without ophthalmopathy meant that hyperthyroidism was stable.

The chain links TRBV29-1 to TRBJ1-2, with a possible D match to TRBD1 (5 bases). This TCR derives from a woman aged 18-29 years with stable Graves' hyperthyroidism. Some clones in this sample may be carry-over from other donors' samples. What was sequenced was peripheral blood. CDR3 loop: CSVVRGRDYGYTV. CDR3 coding DNA: TGCAGCGTTGTTCGGGGGAGGGACTATGGCTACACCGTC.